This paragraph reports one T cell receptor beta chain. Antigen: not known. The TCR library protocol attached unique molecular identifiers to the individual cDNA molecules. Each CDR3 protein is one row after TCRdb ran MiXCR on the 5' RACE reads. The sample carries tens of thousands of distinct CDR3 sequences, less than 11% recorded once. The record originates from a study of early T cells in non-severe SARS-CoV-2 infection. About the research overall: The authors sequenced bulk RNA from unsorted whole blood, leaving chains unpaired. Broader study findings: The VDJdb matching leaned toward anti-spike CD8 responses and overlooked private and CD4 specificities.

After removal of 3 bases from V and 5 bases from J, the junction contained 7 bases not matched to a gene. The CDR3 extends over 15 amino acids. Germline CDR1 and CDR2: SGHAT and FQDESV (reference sequence). The sample was whole blood. The TCR was taken from an adult who was a healthcare worker with PCR-confirmed SARS-CoV-2 infection or an uninfected control (not recorded which). The chain has TRBV11-1 and TRBJ2-1; 7 nucleotides match TRBD2. The CDR3 loop is CASSFPAGDHNEQFF. In DNA, the CDR3 is TGTGCCAGCAGCTTCCCCGCGGGAGACCACAATGAGCAGTTCTTC.